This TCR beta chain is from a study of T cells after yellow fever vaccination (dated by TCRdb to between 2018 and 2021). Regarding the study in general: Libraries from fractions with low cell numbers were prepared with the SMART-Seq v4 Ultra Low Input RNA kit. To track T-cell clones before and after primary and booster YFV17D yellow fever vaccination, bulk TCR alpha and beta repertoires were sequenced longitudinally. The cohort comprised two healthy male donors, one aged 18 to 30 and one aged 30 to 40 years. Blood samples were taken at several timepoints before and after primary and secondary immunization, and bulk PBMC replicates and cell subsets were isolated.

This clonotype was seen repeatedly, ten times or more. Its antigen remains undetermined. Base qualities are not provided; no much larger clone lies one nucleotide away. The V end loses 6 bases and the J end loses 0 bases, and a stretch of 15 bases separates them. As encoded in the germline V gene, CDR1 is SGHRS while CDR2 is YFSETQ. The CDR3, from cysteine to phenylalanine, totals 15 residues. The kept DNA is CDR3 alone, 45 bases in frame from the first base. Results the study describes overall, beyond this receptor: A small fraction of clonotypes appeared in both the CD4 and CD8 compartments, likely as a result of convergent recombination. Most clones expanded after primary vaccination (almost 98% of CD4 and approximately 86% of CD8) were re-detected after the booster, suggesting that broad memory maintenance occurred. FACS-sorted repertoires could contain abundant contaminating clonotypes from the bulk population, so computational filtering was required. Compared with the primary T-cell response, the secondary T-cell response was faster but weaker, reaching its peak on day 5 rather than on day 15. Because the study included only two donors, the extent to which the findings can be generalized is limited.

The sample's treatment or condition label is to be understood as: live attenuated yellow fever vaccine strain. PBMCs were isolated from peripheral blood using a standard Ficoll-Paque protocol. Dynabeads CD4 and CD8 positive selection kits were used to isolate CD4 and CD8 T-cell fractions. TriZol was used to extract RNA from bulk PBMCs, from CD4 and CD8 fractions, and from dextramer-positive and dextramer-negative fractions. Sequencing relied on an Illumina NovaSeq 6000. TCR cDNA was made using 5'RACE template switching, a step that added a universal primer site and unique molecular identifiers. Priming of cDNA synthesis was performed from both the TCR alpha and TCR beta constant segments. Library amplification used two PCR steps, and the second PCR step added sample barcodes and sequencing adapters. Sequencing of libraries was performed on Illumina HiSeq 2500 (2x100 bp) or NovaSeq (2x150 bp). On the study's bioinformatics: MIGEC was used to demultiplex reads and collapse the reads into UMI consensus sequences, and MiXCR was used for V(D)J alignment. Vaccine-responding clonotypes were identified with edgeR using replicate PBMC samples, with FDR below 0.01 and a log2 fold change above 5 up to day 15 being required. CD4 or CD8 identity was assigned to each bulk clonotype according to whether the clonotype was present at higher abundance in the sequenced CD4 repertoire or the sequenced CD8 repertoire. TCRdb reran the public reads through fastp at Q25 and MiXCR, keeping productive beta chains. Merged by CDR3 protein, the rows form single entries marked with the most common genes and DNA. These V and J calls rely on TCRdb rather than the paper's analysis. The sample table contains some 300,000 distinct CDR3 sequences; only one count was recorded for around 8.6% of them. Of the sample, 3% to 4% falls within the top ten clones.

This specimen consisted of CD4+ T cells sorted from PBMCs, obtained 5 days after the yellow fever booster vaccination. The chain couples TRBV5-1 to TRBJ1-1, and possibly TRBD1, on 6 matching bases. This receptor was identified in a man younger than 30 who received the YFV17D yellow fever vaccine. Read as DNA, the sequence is TGCGCCAGCACTGATCGGCAGGGGATGAACACTGAAGCTTTCTTT. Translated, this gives CASTDRQGMNTEAFF. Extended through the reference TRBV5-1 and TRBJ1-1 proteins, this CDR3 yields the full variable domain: KAGVTQTPRYLIKTRGQQVTLSCSPISGHRSVSWYQQTPGQGLQFLFEYFSETQRNKGNFPGRFSGRQFSNSRSEMNVSTLELGDSALYLCASTDRQGMNTEAFFGQGTRLTVV.